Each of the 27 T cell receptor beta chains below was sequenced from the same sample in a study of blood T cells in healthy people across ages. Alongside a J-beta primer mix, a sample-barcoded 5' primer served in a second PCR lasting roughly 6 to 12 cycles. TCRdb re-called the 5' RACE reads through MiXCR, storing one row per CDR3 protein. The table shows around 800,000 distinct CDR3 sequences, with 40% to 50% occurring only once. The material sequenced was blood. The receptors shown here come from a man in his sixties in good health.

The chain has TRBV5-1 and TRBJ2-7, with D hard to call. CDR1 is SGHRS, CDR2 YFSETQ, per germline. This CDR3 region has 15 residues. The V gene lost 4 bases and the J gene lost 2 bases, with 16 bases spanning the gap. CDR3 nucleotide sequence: TGCGCCAGCAGCCCGACCGCGTCCCCGACCTACGAGCAGTACTTC. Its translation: CASSPTASPTYEQYF.

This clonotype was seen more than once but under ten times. CDR3 region: CASSLYGSGPEQYF. The DNA for the CDR3 is TGTGCCAGCAGTTTATACGGGTCAGGACCCGAGCAGTACTTC. The gene calls are TRBV27 and TRBJ2-7; D is unresolved. CDR1 and CDR2 (germline): MNHEY, SMNVEV (reference sequence). Trimming cost V 1 base and J 6 bases, with 13 bases left between them. The CDR3 has 14 residues.

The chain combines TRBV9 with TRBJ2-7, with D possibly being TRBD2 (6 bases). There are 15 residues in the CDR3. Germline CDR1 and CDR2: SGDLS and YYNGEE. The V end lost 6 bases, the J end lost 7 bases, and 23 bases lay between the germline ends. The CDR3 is CASNRPGERYNEQYF. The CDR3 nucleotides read TGTGCCAGCAACCGCCCGGGGGAGCGATACAATGAGCAGTACTTC.

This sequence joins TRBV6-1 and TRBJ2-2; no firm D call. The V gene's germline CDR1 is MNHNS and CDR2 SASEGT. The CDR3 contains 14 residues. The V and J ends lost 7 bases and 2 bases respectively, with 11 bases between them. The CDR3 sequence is CASMRTANTGELFF. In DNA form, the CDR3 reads TGTGCCAGCATGAGAACAGCAAACACCGGGGAGCTGTTTTTT.

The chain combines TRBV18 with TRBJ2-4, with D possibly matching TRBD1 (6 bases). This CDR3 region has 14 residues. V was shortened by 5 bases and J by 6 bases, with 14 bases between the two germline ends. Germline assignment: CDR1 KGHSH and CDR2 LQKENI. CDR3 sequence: CASSVGASRNIQYF. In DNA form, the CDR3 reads TGTGCCAGCTCAGTGGGGGCGTCCCGAAACATTCAGTACTTC. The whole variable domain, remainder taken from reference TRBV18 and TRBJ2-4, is NAGVMQNPRHLVRRRGQEARLRCSPMKGHSHVYWYRQLPEEGLKFMVYLQKENIIDESGMPKERFSAEFPKEGPSILRIQQVVRGDSAAYFCASSVGASRNIQYFGAGTRLSVL.

The CDR3 DNA reads TGCAGCGTTTCGTCGAGTCAGTTACTTAGCGAGCAGTACTTC. It is translated as CSVSSSQLLSEQYF. J is TRBJ2-7 and V is TRBV29-1; D uncertain. CDR1 and CDR2 from the germline V gene are SQVTM and ANQGSEA. CDR3 length: 14 residues. Trimming removed 5 bases from V and 6 bases from J, with 20 bases in between.

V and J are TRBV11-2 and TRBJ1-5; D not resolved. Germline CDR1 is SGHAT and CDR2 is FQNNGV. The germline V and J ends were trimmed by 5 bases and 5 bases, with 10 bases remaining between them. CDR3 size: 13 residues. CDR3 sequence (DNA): TGTGCCAGCAGCCTCCGGAGGGATCAGCCCCAGCATTTT. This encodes CASSLRRDQPQHF.

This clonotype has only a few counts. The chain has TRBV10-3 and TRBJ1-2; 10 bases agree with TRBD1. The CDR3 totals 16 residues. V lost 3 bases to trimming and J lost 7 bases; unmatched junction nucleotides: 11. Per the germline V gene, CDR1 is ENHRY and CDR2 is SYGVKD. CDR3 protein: CAISERTGGPSGGYTF. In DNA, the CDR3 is TGTGCCATCAGTGAAAGGACAGGGGGACCCTCTGGTGGCTACACCTTC.

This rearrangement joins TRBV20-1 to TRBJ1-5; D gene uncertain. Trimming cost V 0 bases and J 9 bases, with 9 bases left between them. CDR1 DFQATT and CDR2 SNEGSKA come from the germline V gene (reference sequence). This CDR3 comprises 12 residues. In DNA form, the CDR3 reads TGCAGTGCTAGAGAAAGTCAGCGGCCCCAGCATTTT. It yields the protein CSARESQRPQHF.

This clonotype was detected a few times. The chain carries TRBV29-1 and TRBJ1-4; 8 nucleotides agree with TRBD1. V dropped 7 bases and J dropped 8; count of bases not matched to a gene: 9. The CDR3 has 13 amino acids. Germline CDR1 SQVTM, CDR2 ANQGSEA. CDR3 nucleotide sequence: TGCAGCGAGATTCAGGGGGCAACCGAAAAACTGTTTTTT. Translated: CSEIQGATEKLFF.

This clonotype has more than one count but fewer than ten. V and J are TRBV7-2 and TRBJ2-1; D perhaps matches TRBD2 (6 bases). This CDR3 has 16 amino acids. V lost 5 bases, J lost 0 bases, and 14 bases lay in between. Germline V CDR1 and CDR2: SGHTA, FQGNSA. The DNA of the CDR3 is TGTGCCAGCAGCCTTAAGGAGGGCAGCTCCTACAATGAGCAGTTCTTC. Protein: CASSLKEGSSYNEQFF.

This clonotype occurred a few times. CDR3 amino acids: CASSLEVTGTSGGASHEQFF. The CDR3 coding sequence is TGTGCCAGCAGCTTAGAAGTTACCGGGACTAGCGGGGGGGCCTCACATGAGCAGTTCTTC. The genes are TRBV7-9 and TRBJ2-1; 16 positions match TRBD2. The CDR3 has 20 amino acids. V shed 1 base and J 8 bases; nucleotides not matched to a gene: 14. Germline assignment: CDR1 SEHNR and CDR2 FQNEAQ (reference sequence).

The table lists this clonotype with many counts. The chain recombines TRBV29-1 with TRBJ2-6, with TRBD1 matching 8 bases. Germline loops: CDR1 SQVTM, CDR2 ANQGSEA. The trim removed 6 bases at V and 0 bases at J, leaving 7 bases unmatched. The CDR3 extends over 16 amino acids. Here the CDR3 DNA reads TGCAGCGTCCCGGGACAGGAACTCTCTGGGGCCAACGTCCTGACTTTC. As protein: CSVPGQELSGANVLTF.

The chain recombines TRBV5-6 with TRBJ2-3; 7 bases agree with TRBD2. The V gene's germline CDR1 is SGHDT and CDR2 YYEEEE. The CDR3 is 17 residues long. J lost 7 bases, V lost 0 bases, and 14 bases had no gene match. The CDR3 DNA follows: TGTGCCAGCAGCTTGGCAGGAGGACTAGACTTGCTGAATACGCAGTATTTT. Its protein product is CASSLAGGLDLLNTQYF.

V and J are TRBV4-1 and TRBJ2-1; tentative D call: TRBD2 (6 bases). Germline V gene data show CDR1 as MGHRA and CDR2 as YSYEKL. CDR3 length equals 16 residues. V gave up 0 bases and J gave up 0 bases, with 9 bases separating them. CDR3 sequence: CASSQEVGSSYNEQFF. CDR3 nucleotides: TGCGCCAGCAGCCAAGAGGTCGGGAGCTCCTACAATGAGCAGTTCTTC.

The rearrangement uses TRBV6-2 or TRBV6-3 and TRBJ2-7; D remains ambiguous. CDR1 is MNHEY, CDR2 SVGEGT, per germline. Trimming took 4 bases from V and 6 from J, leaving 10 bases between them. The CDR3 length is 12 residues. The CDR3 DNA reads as TGTGCCAGCAGTTCCGGCTTCGGCGAGCAGTACTTC. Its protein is CASSSGFGEQYF.

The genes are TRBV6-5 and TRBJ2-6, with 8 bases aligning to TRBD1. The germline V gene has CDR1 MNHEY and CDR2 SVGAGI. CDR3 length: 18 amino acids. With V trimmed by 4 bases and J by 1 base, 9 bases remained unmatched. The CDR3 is CASSSPGQGRSGANVLTF. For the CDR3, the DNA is TGTGCCAGCAGTTCCCCCGGACAGGGCAGATCTGGGGCCAACGTCCTGACTTTC.

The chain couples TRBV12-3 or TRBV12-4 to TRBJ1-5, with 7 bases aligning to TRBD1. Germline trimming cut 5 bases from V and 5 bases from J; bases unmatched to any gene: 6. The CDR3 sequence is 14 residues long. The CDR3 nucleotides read TGTGCCAGCAGTCCAACAGGGGAAGATCAGCCCCAGCATTTT. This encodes CASSPTGEDQPQHF.

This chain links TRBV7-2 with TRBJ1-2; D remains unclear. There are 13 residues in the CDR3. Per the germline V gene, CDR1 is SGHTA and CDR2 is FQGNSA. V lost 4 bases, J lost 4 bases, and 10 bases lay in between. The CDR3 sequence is CASSSSMSYGYTF. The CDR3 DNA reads TGTGCCAGCAGCTCCTCGATGTCCTATGGCTACACCTTC.

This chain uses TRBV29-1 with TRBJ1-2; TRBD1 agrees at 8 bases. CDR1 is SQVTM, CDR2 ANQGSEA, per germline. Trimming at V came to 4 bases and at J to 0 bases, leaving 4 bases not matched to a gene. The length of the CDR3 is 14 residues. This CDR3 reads CSVGQGLSNYGYTF. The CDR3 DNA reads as TGCAGCGTTGGACAGGGGTTGTCTAACTATGGCTACACCTTC.

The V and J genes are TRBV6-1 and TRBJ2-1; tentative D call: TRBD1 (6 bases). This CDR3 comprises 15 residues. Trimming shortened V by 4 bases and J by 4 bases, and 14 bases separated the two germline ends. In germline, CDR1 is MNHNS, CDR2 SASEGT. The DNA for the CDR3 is TGTGCCAGCAGTGCAACACGGACAGCTTACAATGAGCAGTTCTTC. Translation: CASSATRTAYNEQFF.

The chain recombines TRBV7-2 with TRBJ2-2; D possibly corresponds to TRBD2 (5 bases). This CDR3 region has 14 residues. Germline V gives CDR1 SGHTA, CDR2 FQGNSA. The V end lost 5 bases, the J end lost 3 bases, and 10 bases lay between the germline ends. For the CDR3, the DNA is TGTGCCAGCAGCCTACTAGACTACACCGGGGAGCTGTTTTTT. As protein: CASSLLDYTGELFF.

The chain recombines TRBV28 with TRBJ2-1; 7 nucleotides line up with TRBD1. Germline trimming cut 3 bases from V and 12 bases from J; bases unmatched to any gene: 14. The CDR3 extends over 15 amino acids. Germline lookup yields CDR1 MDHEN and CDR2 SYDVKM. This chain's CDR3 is CASSFAAGTADGQFF. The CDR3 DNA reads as TGTGCCAGCAGTTTTGCGGCCGGGACAGCCGATGGGCAGTTCTTC.

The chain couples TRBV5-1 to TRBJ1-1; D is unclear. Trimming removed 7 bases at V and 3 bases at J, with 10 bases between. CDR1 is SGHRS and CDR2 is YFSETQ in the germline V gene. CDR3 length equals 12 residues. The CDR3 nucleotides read TGCGCCAGCCGGGGTTCGGACACTGAAGCTTTCTTT. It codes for CASRGSDTEAFF. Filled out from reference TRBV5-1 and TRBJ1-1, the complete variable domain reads KAGVTQTPRYLIKTRGQQVTLSCSPISGHRSVSWYQQTPGQGLQFLFEYFSETQRNKGNFPGRFSGRQFSNSRSEMNVSTLELGDSALYLCASRGSDTEAFFGQGTRLTVV.

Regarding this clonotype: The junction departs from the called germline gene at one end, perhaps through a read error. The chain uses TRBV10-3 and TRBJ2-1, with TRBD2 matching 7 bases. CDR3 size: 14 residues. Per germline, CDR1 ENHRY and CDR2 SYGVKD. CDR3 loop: CAISESAGHNERFF. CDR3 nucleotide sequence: TGTGCCATCAGTGAGTCAGCGGGGCACAATGAGCGGTTCTTC.

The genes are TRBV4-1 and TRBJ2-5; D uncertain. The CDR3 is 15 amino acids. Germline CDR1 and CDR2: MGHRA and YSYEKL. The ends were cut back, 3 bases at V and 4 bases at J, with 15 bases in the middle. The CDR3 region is CASSHPGSRRETQYF. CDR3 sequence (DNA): TGCGCCAGCAGCCACCCCGGGTCCAGGCGAGAGACCCAGTACTTC.

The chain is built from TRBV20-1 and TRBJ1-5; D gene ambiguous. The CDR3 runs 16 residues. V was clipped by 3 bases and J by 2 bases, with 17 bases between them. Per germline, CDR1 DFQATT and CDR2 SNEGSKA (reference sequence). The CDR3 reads CSASLNNLGGNQPQHF. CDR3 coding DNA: TGCAGTGCTAGCCTCAACAATCTTGGCGGCAATCAGCCCCAGCATTTT.